This T cell receptor beta chain was sequenced for a study of response to subunit inactivated influenza vaccine. The study, taken as a whole, reports: Few new T cells, the authors suggested, are recruited by each seasonal influenza vaccination.

A remark on this clonotype: The antigen remains unidentified.

MiXCR was run by TCRdb on the RT-PCR reads, yielding one entry per CDR3 protein. The data contain a few hundred thousand distinct CDR3 sequences, roughly a fifth of them singletons. The CDR3 runs to 16 residues. Germline V gene sequence: CDR1 SQVTM, CDR2 ANQGSEA. V lost 5 bases, J lost 0 bases, and 5 bases stayed unmatched. This specimen was PBMCs from blood, taken 21 months after vaccination. This sequence joins TRBV29-1 and TRBJ2-7; 15 nucleotides agree with TRBD2. This TCR came from a man between 50 and 69 years old who received an inactivated influenza vaccine. This CDR3 reads CSVKGLAGGHSYEQYF. DNA for the CDR3: TGCAGCGTTAAGGGACTAGCGGGAGGCCACTCCTACGAGCAGTACTTC.